Below, one TCR beta chain is given with its context. Antigen specificity is unknown. Measured with immunoSEQ multiplex PCR; TCRdb has only the in-frame clones, and not every one. The sample gives about 64,000 clones, around 84% of which show up once; approximately 2.2% is in the top ten. This sample stems from a study of OX40 agonist ivuxolimab in advanced cancers. About the study: Patients' therapy was ivuxolimab, an antibody that acts as an agonist of OX40 (CD134). Whole-study results and caveats: At 0.1 to 3.0 mg/kg, CD4+ and CD8+ blood T cells expanded clonally by week 6.

The CDR3 has 12 residues. The germline V gene encodes CDR1 KGHSH and CDR2 LQKENI. V lost 3 bases to trimming and J lost 10 bases, with 10 bases between them. The rearrangement links TRBV18 to TRBJ2-1, with D unresolved. This TCR was recovered from an adult with an advanced solid tumor such as melanoma, head and neck, liver or kidney cancer. The source material was CD4+ or CD8+ T cells sorted from blood, sampled in a trial of the OX40 agonist ivuxolimab. The CDR3 reads CASSPPSGEQFF. CDR3 nucleotides: TGTGCCAGCTCACCCCCCTCAGGAGAGCAGTTCTTC.